This T cell receptor (beta chain) was obtained from a study of T cell repertoires in cytomegalovirus infection. Turning to the study itself: Recently identified HLA-C-restricted CMV epitopes were used, and well-studied HLA-B-restricted CMV epitopes were used as well. Through public TCR beta signatures, both CMV infection and matching HLA type were indicated. General observations from the study: The study found HLA-C-restricted CMV-specific TCR beta clonotypes dominating the ex vivo response. The study identified carriers of CMV plus the relevant HLA from cumulative public TCR beta family frequency.

Points on this clonotype: Its antigen is unidentified.

This CDR3 comprises 13 residues. V was trimmed by 5 bases and J by 2 bases, leaving 8 bases between them. TCRdb reprocessed the reads via MiXCR and lists one record per CDR3 protein. The sample carries about 890,000 distinct CDR3 sequences, around a third recorded once. This receptor was obtained from a human donor in good health (CMV status not recorded). Some clones in this sample may be carry-over from other donors' samples. The material sequenced was cultured CD8+ T cells from PBMCs, taken from culture after CMV antigen stimulation. The J gene is TRBJ2-3, the V gene TRBV12-3 or TRBV12-4, with D unclear. CDR3 amino acids: CASSGENTDTQYF. The CDR3 DNA is TGTGCCAGCAGTGGAGAAAACACAGATACGCAGTATTTT.